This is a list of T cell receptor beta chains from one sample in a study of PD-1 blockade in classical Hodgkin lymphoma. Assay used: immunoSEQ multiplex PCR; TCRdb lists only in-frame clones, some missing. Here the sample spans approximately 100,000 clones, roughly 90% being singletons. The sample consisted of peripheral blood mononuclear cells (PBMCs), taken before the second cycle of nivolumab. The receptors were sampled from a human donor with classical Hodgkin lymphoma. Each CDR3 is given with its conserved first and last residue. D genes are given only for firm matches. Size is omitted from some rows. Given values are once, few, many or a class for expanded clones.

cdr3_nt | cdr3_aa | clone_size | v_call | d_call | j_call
TGTGCCAGCAGCTCTTCCGGGGGCACTGAAGCTTTCTTT | CASSSSGGTEAFF | . | TRBV5-8 | . | TRBJ1-1
TGTGCCAGCGACGCTCTCACCGGGGAGCTGTTTTTT | CASDALTGELFF | . | TRBV2 | . | TRBJ2-2
TGTGCCAGCAGCCAAGATTCCTCACCCCTCCACTTT | CASSQDSSPLHF | many | TRBV4-2 | . | TRBJ1-6
TGTGCCAGTTCCCCCTCGGGCTATGAGCAGTTCTTC | CASSPSGYEQFF | once | TRBV19 | . | TRBJ2-1
TGTGCCATCAGCTACAGGGGATTGGACAATGAGCAGTTCTTC | CAISYRGLDNEQFF | . | TRBV10-3 | TRBD1 | TRBJ2-1
TGTGCCAGCAGTGCCCACGGGGACCGCCGTTACTATGGCTACACCTTC | CASSAHGDRRYYGYTF | . | TRBV27 | . | TRBJ1-2
TGTGCCAGCAGATCCCGTCGGGTGGGCGGCTACACCTTC | CASRSRRVGGYTF | few | TRBV6-5 | . | TRBJ1-2
TGTGCCAGCAGCTCCGACAGGGATTACGAGCAGTACTTC | CASSSDRDYEQYF | . | TRBV11-3 | TRBD1 | TRBJ2-7
TGTGCCAGCAGGGACTCCGGGTTATACTACGAGCAGTACTTC | CASRDSGLYYEQYF | . | TRBV28 | . | TRBJ2-7
TGTGCCAGCAGCCAAGGGGTGGAGGACAATGAGCAGTTCTTC | CASSQGVEDNEQFF | . | TRBV4-2 | . | TRBJ2-1
TGTGCCAGCAGGCTTTTTTTGAGAGGCACAGATACGCAGTATTTT | CASRLFLRGTDTQYF | . | TRBV2 | . | TRBJ2-3
TGCGCCAGCAGTCCAGAGGGTTGGGAGACCCAGTACTTC | CASSPEGWETQYF | . | TRBV4-1 | . | TRBJ2-5
TGTGCCAGCAATCTCCGGGACAGGGTTAATTCACCCCTCCACTTT | CASNLRDRVNSPLHF | few | TRBV6-5 | TRBD1 | TRBJ1-6
TGTGCCAGCAGCTTCGTACGGGAATCAGATGGCTACACCTTC | CASSFVRESDGYTF | . | TRBV11-2 | . | TRBJ1-2
TGTGCCTGGGGCAATGACGGCTATGGCTACACCTTC | CAWGNDGYGYTF | few | TRBV30 | . | TRBJ1-2
TGTGCCAGCAGTCCGACTCCGGTCTCTGGAAACACCATATATTTT | CASSPTPVSGNTIYF | . | TRBV2 | . | TRBJ1-3
TGTGCCAGCTCACCAGGGGCGGGGCCCTCCTACGAGCAGTACTTC | CASSPGAGPSYEQYF | . | TRBV18 | . | TRBJ2-7